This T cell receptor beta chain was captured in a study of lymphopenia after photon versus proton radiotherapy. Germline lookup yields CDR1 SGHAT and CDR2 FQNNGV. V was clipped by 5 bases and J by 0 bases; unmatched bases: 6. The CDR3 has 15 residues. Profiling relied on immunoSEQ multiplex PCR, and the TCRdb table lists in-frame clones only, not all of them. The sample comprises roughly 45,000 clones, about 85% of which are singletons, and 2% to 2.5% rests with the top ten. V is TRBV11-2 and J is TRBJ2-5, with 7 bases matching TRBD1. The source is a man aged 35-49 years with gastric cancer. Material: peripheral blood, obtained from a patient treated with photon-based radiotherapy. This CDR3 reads CASSIQGTNQETQYF. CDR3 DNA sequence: TGTGCCAGCAGCATACAGGGGACAAACCAAGAGACCCAGTACTTC.